A selection of T cell receptor beta chains follows, all from one sample in a study of cytomegalovirus exposure and HLA in healthy donors. TCRdb keeps only in-frame clones here, not all; method: immunoSEQ multiplex PCR. The profile shows roughly 200,000 clones, 82% of them singletons. The sequencing sample was made of PBMCs. Source of these receptors: a middle-aged woman in good health and CMV-seronegative. Both conserved end residues are part of each CDR3. The D gene is left open where the match is weak. Only some rows state a clone size, as once, few, many or a class for expanded clones.

J gene | V gene | clone size | D gene | CDR3 DNA | CDR3 protein
TRBJ2-5 | TRBV5-4 | - | TRBD1 | TGTGCCAGCAGCGTCGGACAGGGGGGGAGGGAGACCCAGTACTTC | CASSVGQGGRETQYF
TRBJ2-1 | TRBV18 | - | - | TGTGCCAGCTCACCGTCCCCAAATGAGCAGTTCTTC | CASSPSPNEQFF
TRBJ1-2 | TRBV5-1 | - | - | TGCGCCAGCAGCTTGTACAGGGTGGACGGCTACACCTTC | CASSLYRVDGYTF
TRBJ1-3 | TRBV18 | - | - | TGTGCCAGCTCGACGGACAGCCTGCCTGGAAACACCATATATTTT | CASSTDSLPGNTIYF
TRBJ1-4 | TRBV28 | - | TRBD1 | TGTGCCAGCAGAAACCGGGACAGGGCGGGGGACAATGAAAAACTGTTTTTT | CASRNRDRAGDNEKLFF
TRBJ1-2 | TRBV5-1 | - | TRBD1 | TGCGCCAGCAGCACCGGACAGGGATACACTAACTATGGCTACACCTTC | CASSTGQGYTNYGYTF
TRBJ2-2 | TRBV10-3 | once | - | TGTGCCACCCGGGCTAGCGTAACTTACACCGGGGAGCTGTTTTTT | CATRASVTYTGELFF
TRBJ2-1 | TRBV19 | - | TRBD2 | TGTGCCAGTGGAGAAACCGGGACTAGCGGTTATGGTGAGCAGTTCTTC | CASGETGTSGYGEQFF
TRBJ2-1 | TRBV7-6 | - | - | TGTGCCAGCGCCCTCGGCGGGGGCGCAAATGAGCAGTTCTTC | CASALGGGANEQFF
TRBJ2-1 | TRBV27 | few | - | TGTGCCAGCAGTTTATTTGGCGTCGGTGGAGTCGCCTACAATGAGCAGTTCTTC | CASSLFGVGGVAYNEQFF
TRBJ2-6 | TRBV6-1 | - | - | TGTGCCAGCAGTGAAAGGGAGGTCTTCATGCACTCTGGGGCCAACGTCCTGACTTTC | CASSEREVFMHSGANVLTF
TRBJ1-1 | TRBV10-2 | few | TRBD1 | TGCGCCAGCAGAGGACAGGGAGGAATCACTGAAGCTTTCTTT | CASRGQGGITEAFF
TRBJ1-2 | TRBV27 | - | - | TGTGCCAGCAGTTTAGAGGGCCATGAAGGCTATGGCTACACCTTC | CASSLEGHEGYGYTF
TRBJ1-4 | TRBV5-5 | few | TRBD1 | TGTGCCAGCAGCCTGGGGCGGGGACAGGCTGAAGGAAAACTGTTTTTT | CASSLGRGQAEGKLFF
TRBJ2-1 | TRBV5-1 | - | TRBD1 | TGCGCCAGCAGCCCCCGGGACAGGGTTGGCAATGAGCAGTTCTTC | CASSPRDRVGNEQFF
TRBJ2-7 | TRBV11-2 | - | TRBD1 | TGTGCCAGCAGCATATCCGGGACAGGGAACTCCTACGAGCAGTACTTC | CASSISGTGNSYEQYF
TRBJ2-7 | TRBV4-1 | once | - | TGCGCCAGCAGTCGGGGATCCTACGAGCAGTACTTC | CASSRGSYEQYF
TRBJ1-2 | TRBV6-5 | - | TRBD1 | TGTGCCAGCAGACCCCCCGACAGGGGGCTCGGCTACACCTTC | CASRPPDRGLGYTF
TRBJ1-5 | TRBV5-1 | - | - | TGCGCCAGCAGCTGGAGTGGAGACCAGCCCCAGCATTTT | CASSWSGDQPQHF
TRBJ2-1 | TRBV6-5 | few | - | TGTGCCAGCAGTGACTACAGGGAGAGGGGCAATGAGCAGTTCTTC | CASSDYRERGNEQFF
TRBJ1-6 | TRBV7-8 | - | - | TGTGCCAGCACCGAGGTGACCTATAATTCACCCCTCCACTTT | CASTEVTYNSPLHF
TRBJ2-3 | TRBV5-1 | - | TRBD2 | TGCGCCAGCAGCTTGGGGCAGCGGGAGGGAGCAGATACGCAGTATTTT | CASSLGQREGADTQYF
TRBJ2-7 | TRBV13 | - | TRBD2 | TGTGCCAGCAGCGCGACCGGGACTACCTACGAGCAGTACTTC | CASSATGTTYEQYF
TRBJ2-2 | TRBV11-3 | - | - | TGTGCCAGCAGCTCAGGGTATACCGGGGAGCTGTTTTTT | CASSSGYTGELFF
TRBJ1-2 | TRBV27 | once | TRBD1 | TGTGCCAGCAGCCTAATCGGACAGGGCTATGGCTACACCTTC | CASSLIGQGYGYTF
TRBJ2-1 | TRBV7-3 | - | TRBD2 | TGTGCCAGCAGCTTATGGGGGGGTGGCAATGAGCAGTTCTTC | CASSLWGGGNEQFF
TRBJ2-2 | TRBV7-9 | - | TRBD1 | TGTGCCAGCAGCCCGAACAGGGGGCCCCTTGACACCGGGGAGCTGTTTTTT | CASSPNRGPLDTGELFF
TRBJ1-1 | TRBV7-9 | few | - | TGTGCCAGCAGCCGACAGGCGGACCTTGGGGGTGAAGCTTTCTTT | CASSRQADLGGEAFF
TRBJ1-2 | TRBV5-1 | - | - | TGCGCCAGCAGCCCGGGGGGGTTTGTTCGGAGCTATGGCTACACCTTC | CASSPGGFVRSYGYTF
TRBJ2-2 | TRBV4-1 | - | - | TGCGCCAGCAGCCCCACTAGAGTTGGCACCGGGGAGCTGTTTTTT | CASSPTRVGTGELFF
TRBJ2-3 | TRBV15 | - | TRBD1 | TGTGCCACCAGCAGTAGCCCGGGACAGGGGTGGACAGATACGCAGTATTTT | CATSSSPGQGWTDTQYF
TRBJ2-7 | TRBV2 | - | - | TGTGCCAGCAGTCCCCAAGCAGGGTTCTACGAGCAGTACTTC | CASSPQAGFYEQYF
TRBJ2-2 | TRBV11-2 | - | TRBD2 | TGTGCCAGCAGCAAAACTAGCGGGAGGCGAACCGGGGAGCTGTTTTTT | CASSKTSGRRTGELFF
TRBJ2-7 | TRBV4-2 | - | - | TGTGCCAGCAGCCAAGGGACATCACACTCCTACGAGCAGTACTTC | CASSQGTSHSYEQYF
TRBJ1-2 | TRBV7-8 | - | TRBD1 | TGTGCCAGCAGCTTAGAGGGACAGATGAAGACAAACTTC | CASSLEGQMKTNF
TRBJ2-1 | TRBV19 | - | TRBD2 | TGTGCCAGTAGTACGGGACTAGCGGGAGGAGGCGAGCAGTTCTTC | CASSTGLAGGGEQFF